The 14 T cell receptor beta chains below were found in one sample sequenced in a study of cytomegalovirus exposure and HLA in healthy donors (dated by TCRdb to the late 2010s). Library generation was performed with the immunoSEQ multiplex PCR assay. The multiplex PCR relied on a mix of 60 forward primers for TCR Vbeta segments and 13 reverse primers for TCR Jbeta segments. TCRdb mirrors the immuneACCESS table, restricted to in-frame sequences. Some clones are absent from its copies; in checked studies, under half trace to an unresolved V gene, and the reason for the others is unknown. In this sample the table shows about 150,000 clones, 85% of which occur a single time. The ten most abundant clones make up 1% of the sample. The material sequenced was PBMCs. All receptors derive from a boy under 10 years old in good health and CMV-seronegative.

The CDR3 loop is CASKPTGLATDEQFF. The CDR3 coding sequence is TGCGCCAGCAAACCGACAGGACTAGCGACGGATGAGCAGTTCTTC. The V and J genes are TRBV10-2 and TRBJ2-1; TRBD2 matches 9 bases. J lost 8 bases, V lost 7 bases, and 12 bases had no gene match. The CDR3 loop spans 15 amino acids. Germline loops: CDR1 WSHSY, CDR2 SAAADI.

The chain combines TRBV27 with TRBJ1-4, with D maybe TRBD1 (5 bases). The CDR3 is 15 residues long. From germline, CDR1 is MNHEY and CDR2 SMNVEV (reference sequence). Trimming left V 4 bases short and J 0 bases short, with 9 bases between. The CDR3 loop is CASSYKTATNEKLFF. CDR3 nucleotides: TGTGCCAGCAGTTATAAGACAGCAACTAATGAAAAACTGTTTTTT.

The CDR3 region is CASRRSGGGENEQFF. The DNA of the CDR3 is TGCGCCAGCAGACGAAGCGGGGGGGGCGAGAATGAGCAGTTCTTC. V and J are TRBV5-1 and TRBJ2-1, with 10 bases matching TRBD2. The CDR3 has 15 residues. With 5 bases clipped from V and 7 bases from J, the junction kept 9 bases outside the gene matches. Looked up from germline, CDR1 is SGHRS and CDR2 is YFSETQ.

Only one count was recorded for this clone. The chain recombines TRBV19 with TRBJ1-2; D might be TRBD1 (6 bases). V dropped 3 bases and J dropped 4 bases, with 12 bases sitting between them. There are 14 residues in the CDR3. The germline V gene has CDR1 LNHDA and CDR2 SQIVND (reference sequence). The CDR3, as DNA: TGTGCCAGTAGTATCGGGCAGGGGCCCTATGGCTACACCTTC. Translation: CASSIGQGPYGYTF.

The CDR3, as DNA: TGTGCCAGCAGTATGACAGGAGAGCAGTTCTTC. The encoded protein is CASSMTGEQFF. The V gene is TRBV28, the J gene TRBJ2-1, with D possibly TRBD1 on 6 matching bases. There are 11 residues in the CDR3. The V and J ends lost 5 bases and 10 bases respectively, with 9 bases between them. Germline values: CDR1 MDHEN, CDR2 SYDVKM.

The J gene is TRBJ2-2, the V gene TRBV11-3, with TRBD1 matching over 8 bases. Germline CDR1 SGHNT, CDR2 YENEEA. The CDR3 has 17 residues. The V segment lost 1 base and the J segment 8 bases; nucleotides outside the gene matches: 12. In nucleotides, the CDR3 is TGTGCCAGCAGCTTAGTGGGCAGGGGGCGACGGTCTGGGGAGCTGTTTTTT. Its protein product is CASSLVGRGRRSGELFF.

This chain uses TRBV6-5 with TRBJ1-5; D ambiguous. Trimming took off 3 bases at V and 6 bases at J, with 12 bases between the two ends. This CDR3 is 14 amino acids long. Per germline, CDR1 MNHEY and CDR2 SVGAGI. CDR3 sequence: CASSYRGMGQPQHF. The CDR3 nucleotides read TGTGCCAGCAGTTATCGAGGTATGGGTCAGCCCCAGCATTTT.

The chain joins TRBV28 to TRBJ2-5; no firm D call. The DNA end favors TRBJ2-7, so the J call may be wrong. Germline loops: CDR1 MDHEN, CDR2 SYDVKM. The CDR3 is made up of 13 amino acids. This CDR3 is CASSSPGSYEQYF. DNA of the CDR3: TGTGCCAGCAGTTCGCCAGGCTCCTACGAGCAGTACTTC.

This chain links TRBV7-9 with TRBJ2-3; D uncertain. V shed 1 base and J shed 4 bases, with 6 bases lying between them. This CDR3 region has 13 residues. Germline CDR1 is SEHNR and CDR2 is FQNEAQ (reference sequence). CDR3 loop: CASSLDYPDTQYF. CDR3 DNA sequence: TGTGCCAGCAGCTTAGACTACCCAGATACGCAGTATTTT.

This sequence joins TRBV11-2 and TRBJ2-1; TRBD2 agrees at 8 bases. Germline V gene lookup returns CDR1 SGHAT and CDR2 FQNNGV. V shed 2 bases, J shed 3 bases, and the junction held 9 bases outside the gene matches. The CDR3 has 17 residues. CDR3 sequence (DNA): TGTGCCAGCAGCTTATTTTCGGGTAGCGGGATCTACAATGAGCAGTTCTTC. It specifies CASSLFSGSGIYNEQFF. Full variable domain (remainder filled in from reference TRBV11-2 and TRBJ2-1): EAGVAQSPRYKIIEKRQSVAFWCNPISGHATLYWYQQILGQGPKLLIQFQNNGVVDDSQLPKDRFSAERLKGVDSTLKIQPAKLEDSAVYLCASSLFSGSGIYNEQFFGPGTRLTVL.

V usage is TRBV6-5 and J usage is TRBJ2-7, with D possibly matching TRBD1 (5 bases). V shed 0 bases and J shed 2 bases, with 8 bases lying between them. Germline V gene sequence: CDR1 MNHEY, CDR2 SVGAGI. There are 14 residues in the CDR3. This CDR3 reads CASSYSAGTYEQYF. The CDR3, as DNA: TGTGCCAGCAGTTACTCGGCAGGGACCTACGAGCAGTACTTC.

The CDR3 loop reads CASSFWGGYNEQFF. Here the CDR3 DNA reads TGTGCCAGCAGCTTTTGGGGGGGATACAATGAGCAGTTCTTC. This chain connects TRBV5-6 to TRBJ2-1; 7 bases map to TRBD2. The CDR3 is 14 residues long. J lost 4 bases, V lost 2 bases, and 3 bases had no gene match. CDR1 and CDR2 from the germline V gene are SGHDT and YYEEEE.

The chain is built from TRBV28 and TRBJ2-5; perhaps TRBD2 as D (6 bases). Between the trimmed V and J ends, which lost 6 bases and 4 bases, there was a span of 18 bases. The CDR3 sequence is 15 residues long. The germline CDR1 and CDR2 sequences are MDHEN and SYDVKM. The CDR3 is CASRLGLAARETQYF. The CDR3 DNA is TGTGCCAGCAGGCTGGGACTGGCGGCACGAGAGACCCAGTACTTC.

The chain joins TRBV25-1 to TRBJ2-4; D might be TRBD2 (7 bases). V shed 1 base and J shed 7 bases, with 17 bases lying between them. Germline V lookup: CDR1 MGHDK, CDR2 SYGVNS. This CDR3 region has 16 residues. CDR3 nucleotides: TGTGCCAGCAGTGAATCCCGGGGGGCGGGAAGGAACATTCAGTACTTC. As protein: CASSESRGAGRNIQYF. Full variable domain (outside the CDR3, taken from reference TRBV25-1 and TRBJ2-4): EADIYQTPRYLVIGTGKKITLECSQTMGHDKMYWYQQDPGMELHLIHYSYGVNSTEKGDLSSESTVSRIRTEHFPLTLESARPSHTSQYLCASSESRGAGRNIQYFGAGTRLSVL.